The rows below give T cell receptor beta chains drawn from one sample of a study of T cells in Graves' hyperthyroidism and ophthalmopathy. Each CDR3 protein is one row after TCRdb ran MiXCR on the multiplex PCR reads. Altogether around 530,000 distinct CDR3 sequences are present, 15% to 20% being singletons, with the ten largest covering approximately 15%. Sequencing was carried out using blood. Receptor source: a woman under 30 with Graves' ophthalmopathy. The CDR3 runs from the conserved cysteine through the conserved F or W. The order of the fields is D gene, clone size, J gene, V gene, CDR3 DNA, CDR3 protein. The D gene is left open where the match is weak. Some rows mark clone size as missing; the rest say once, few, many or name a class of expanded clone.

NA | NA | TRBJ2-5 | TRBV9 | TGTGCCAGCAGACCTGGGGAGCAAGAGACCCAGTACTTC | CASRPGEQETQYF
NA | NA | TRBJ2-1 | TRBV24-1 | TGTGCCACCAGTTGGTACAATGAGCAGTTCTTC | CATSWYNEQFF
NA | NA | TRBJ1-1 | TRBV28 | TGTGCCAGCAGTTTGCGGGGTCTAACTGAAGCTTTCTTT | CASSLRGLTEAFF
NA | few | TRBJ2-2 | TRBV9 | TGTGCCAGCAGCGCCCGGACTTACAACACCGGGGAGCTGTTTTTT | CASSARTYNTGELFF
NA | NA | TRBJ2-5 | TRBV25-1 | TGTGCCAGCAGTGAACAGGGGAGCGGAGGTTGGGAGACCCAGTACTTC | CASSEQGSGGWETQYF
NA | NA | TRBJ1-2 | TRBV7-9 | TGTGCCAGCAGCTACAGTGAAGCTAACTATGGCTACACCTTC | CASSYSEANYGYTF
TRBD1 | many | TRBJ2-7 | TRBV20-1 | TGCAGTGCTAGCGGGATACAGGGGACGCGGGCCGAGCAGTACTTC | CSASGIQGTRAEQYF
NA | many | TRBJ1-1 | TRBV11-2 | TGTGCCAGCAGCTTGGGACAAGTAGCTTTCTTT | CASSLGQVAFF
TRBD1 | many | TRBJ2-3 | TRBV2 | TGTGCCAGCAGTCGGGACAGAAGCACAGATACGCAGTATTTT | CASSRDRSTDTQYF
NA | many | TRBJ1-1 | TRBV11-3 | TGTGCCAGCAGCTTAGGGGAAGGGGCGCCCGCTTTCTTT | CASSLGEGAPAFF
NA | NA | TRBJ1-3 | TRBV19 | TGTGCCAGCGACGGGCTCTCTGGAAACACCATATATTTT | CASDGLSGNTIYF
TRBD1 | few | TRBJ2-3 | TRBV9 | TGTGCCAGCAGCGTGGCGACAGGGGAAACCACAGATACGCAGTATTTT | CASSVATGETTDTQYF
NA | few | TRBJ1-2 | TRBV4-2 | TGTGCCAGCAGCCGGGAAGGACAGCCGGGTACCGGTGGCTACACCTTC | CASSREGQPGTGGYTF
NA | NA | TRBJ1-4 | TRBV2 | TGTGCCAGCTGGACGGCCCTTGAGAATGAAAAACTGTTTTTT | CASWTALENEKLFF
NA | many | TRBJ1-1 | TRBV3-1 | TGTGCCAGCAGTGGAGCATGGCCCCTGACCACTGAAGCTTTCTTT | CASSGAWPLTTEAFF
TRBD1 | NA | TRBJ2-5 | TRBV4-2 | TGTGCCAGCAGCCAAGATTCAACAGGGGGCGCGGGAGAGACCCAGTACTTC | CASSQDSTGGAGETQYF
NA | many | TRBJ2-1 | TRBV11-2 | TGTGCCAGCAGCCAGACCGTAGGCGGTGAGCAGTTCTTC | CASSQTVGGEQFF
NA | many | TRBJ1-1 | TRBV13 | TGTGCCAGCAGCTTAGGGGTCAGGGTGAACACTGAAGCTTTCTTT | CASSLGVRVNTEAFF
TRBD1 | few | TRBJ1-5 | TRBV28 | TGTGCCAGCAGTTACCGGGACAGGGAAGTTCAGCCCCAGCATTTT | CASSYRDREVQPQHF
NA | many | TRBJ1-1 | TRBV9 | TGTGCCAGCAGCGTAGATGGCAGGGGTATAGGTGAAGCTTTCTTT | CASSVDGRGIGEAFF
TRBD1 | many | TRBJ2-1 | TRBV27 | TGTGCCAGCAGTTCGATTGGGGACAGGGGCAATGAGCAGTTCTTC | CASSSIGDRGNEQFF
NA | NA | TRBJ2-7 | TRBV20-1 | TGCAGTGCTATCCCTACATACCTGACAGACCCCTACGAGCAGTACTTC | CSAIPTYLTDPYEQYF
NA | many | TRBJ2-1 | TRBV28 | TGTGCCAGCAGTCCGGCAACAGGCCTTGGACACAATGAGCAGTTCTTC | CASSPATGLGHNEQFF
TRBD1 | NA | TRBJ1-4 | TRBV7-6 | TGTGCCAGCAGCCTCGACAGGGGCGCCGATAAACTGTTTTTT | CASSLDRGADKLFF
NA | many | TRBJ1-3 | TRBV6-2/TRBV6-3 | TGTGCCAGCAGTACGACAGGATCTGGAAACACCATATATTTT | CASSTTGSGNTIYF
NA | many | TRBJ2-2 | TRBV11-3 | TGTGCCAGCAGCTTAGGTGTGGAACCAAACACCGGGGAGCTGTTTTTT | CASSLGVEPNTGELFF
NA | NA | TRBJ2-7 | TRBV30 | TGTGCCTGGAGTGGGGCGTCGCAGACCCCTTACGAGCAGTACTTC | CAWSGASQTPYEQYF
NA | few | TRBJ2-5 | TRBV19 | TGTGCCAGTAGTATAGGAGGGTCCCAAGAGACCCAGTACTTC | CASSIGGSQETQYF
NA | NA | TRBJ2-7 | TRBV29-1 | TGCAGCGTTGAAGATAAGGTTTACGAGCAGTACTTC | CSVEDKVYEQYF
TRBD2 | many | TRBJ2-1 | TRBV7-9 | TGTGCCAGCAGCTTATATCCAGCTAGCGGGGGGAAGTACAATGAGCAGTTCTTC | CASSLYPASGGKYNEQFF
TRBD2 | many | TRBJ2-7 | TRBV20-1 | TGCAGTGCTACACCACAACCTAGCGGGAGCTACGAGCAGTACTTC | CSATPQPSGSYEQYF
TRBD2 | few | TRBJ2-1 | TRBV20-1 | TGCAGTGCGAGCGACCCCACGGGTAGCGGGAGACCTCTATACAATGGGCAGTTCTTC | CSASDPTGSGRPLYNGQFF
NA | many | TRBJ1-1 | TRBV11-2 | TGTGCCAGCAGCTGGGGCACAGGGCCCTATGAAGCTTTCTTT | CASSWGTGPYEAFF
NA | many | TRBJ1-1 | TRBV5-8 | TGTGCCAGCAGCTTGGATTTAAGGACTGAAGCTTTCTTT | CASSLDLRTEAFF
NA | few | TRBJ2-1 | TRBV6-5 | TGTGCCAGCAGTTACTCGGGCCAAGAACTACGACGGGACTACAATGAGCAGTTCTTC | CASSYSGQELRRDYNEQFF
NA | many | TRBJ2-7 | TRBV28 | TGTGCCAGCAGTCAAGGGACGGTCTACGAGCAGTACTTC | CASSQGTVYEQYF
NA | many | TRBJ2-1 | TRBV2 | TGTGCCAGCAAAGCTTGGGGAGGCGAGCAGTTCTTC | CASKAWGGEQFF
NA | few | TRBJ1-6 | TRBV28 | TGTGCCAGCAGCATACTCGATGATAATTCACCCCTCCACTTT | CASSILDDNSPLHF
NA | many | TRBJ1-1 | TRBV27 | TGTGCCAGCAGGCTGACGGGTATGAACACTGAAGCTTTCTTT | CASRLTGMNTEAFF
NA | NA | TRBJ1-6 | TRBV30 | TGTGCTTGGGGCGGTAGCTATAATTCACCCCTCCACTTT | CAWGGSYNSPLHF
TRBD1 | many | TRBJ1-4 | TRBV7-9 | TGTGCCAGCAGCGCATTCCAGGGACAGGGGGAAAAACTGTTTTTT | CASSAFQGQGEKLFF
NA | many | TRBJ2-3 | TRBV11-3 | TGTGCCAGCAGCCCCACCTATGCAGATACGCAGTATTTT | CASSPTYADTQYF
NA | many | TRBJ2-3 | TRBV4-2 | TGCGCCAGCAGCCAAGATCTGGCAGAGGGCACAGATACGCAGTATTTT | CASSQDLAEGTDTQYF
TRBD2 | NA | TRBJ2-1 | TRBV13 | TGTGCCAGCAGCGTAGAAGGGCTAGCGGAGTACAATGAGCAGTTCTTC | CASSVEGLAEYNEQFF
NA | once | TRBJ1-2 | TRBV5-1 | TGCGCCAGCAGCTTGGGGGACACCTTC | CASSLGDTF
TRBD2 | many | TRBJ2-3 | TRBV6-6 | TGTGCCAGCAGTTACGATTGGCGGGAGGGCAGTCAGGATACGCAGTATTTT | CASSYDWREGSQDTQYF
NA | many | TRBJ1-5 | TRBV20-1 | TGCAGCCTGACGGGGGGCAATCAGCCCCAGCATTTT | CSLTGGNQPQHF
NA | NA | TRBJ1-2 | TRBV19 | TGTGCCAGTAGTGGCGACTCGACGGATCCCTATGGCTACACCTTC | CASSGDSTDPYGYTF
TRBD2 | few | TRBJ2-2 | TRBV7-3 | TGTGCCAGCAGCTCAGTACAGACTAGCACCCCCGGGGAGCTGTTTTTT | CASSSVQTSTPGELFF
NA | NA | TRBJ2-7 | TRBV28 | TGTGCCAGCAGTCCCCGGGACGACCTCTACGAGCAGTACTTC | CASSPRDDLYEQYF
TRBD1 | few | TRBJ2-5 | TRBV9 | TGTGCCAGCAGCCCCGGACAGGGTCCCCAGTACTTC | CASSPGQGPQYF
NA | few | TRBJ1-1 | TRBV7-8 | TGTGCCAGCAGCTTAGTAGGGCAGGAGGGCACTGAAGCTTTCTTT | CASSLVGQEGTEAFF
TRBD1 | NA | TRBJ2-6 | TRBV9 | TGTGCCAGCAGCGTAGCAGGGGGCGGTGGGGTCAACGTCCTGACTTTC | CASSVAGGGGVNVLTF
NA | many | TRBJ2-3 | TRBV7-2 | TGTGCCAGCAGCTTAGCGGCTAGCAGCACAGATACGCAGTATTTT | CASSLAASSTDTQYF
TRBD2 | NA | TRBJ2-1 | TRBV11-2 | TGTGCCAGCAGCTTAGCCCCACTAGCGGGGGGATACAATGAGCAGTTCTTC | CASSLAPLAGGYNEQFF
TRBD1 | many | TRBJ1-1 | TRBV28 | TGTGCCAGCACCCCGTGGGGACAGGGGGGGACCACTGAAGCTTTCTTT | CASTPWGQGGTTEAFF
NA | many | TRBJ1-1 | TRBV30 | TGTGCCTGGAGTGTTGGGGGCAGGGGCACTGAAGCTTTCTTT | CAWSVGGRGTEAFF
TRBD1 | once | TRBJ1-1 | TRBV28 | TGTGCCAGCAGTTTACAGGGGGCCCAGGGCACTGAAGCTTTCTTT | CASSLQGAQGTEAFF